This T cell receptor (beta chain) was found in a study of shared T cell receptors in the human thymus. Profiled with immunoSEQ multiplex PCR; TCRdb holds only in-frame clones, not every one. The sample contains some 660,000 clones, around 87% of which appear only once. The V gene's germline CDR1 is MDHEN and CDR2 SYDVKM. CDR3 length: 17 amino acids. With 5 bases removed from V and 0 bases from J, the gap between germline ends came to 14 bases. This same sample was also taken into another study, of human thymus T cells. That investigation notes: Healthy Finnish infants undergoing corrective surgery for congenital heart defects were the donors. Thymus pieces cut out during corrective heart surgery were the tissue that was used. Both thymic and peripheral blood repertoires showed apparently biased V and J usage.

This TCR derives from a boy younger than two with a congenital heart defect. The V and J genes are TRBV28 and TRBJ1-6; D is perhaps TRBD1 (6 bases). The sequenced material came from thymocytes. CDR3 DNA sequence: TGTGCCAGCAGTCGGGACAACTGGGGCTCCTATAATTCACCCCTCCACTTT. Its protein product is CASSRDNWGSYNSPLHF.